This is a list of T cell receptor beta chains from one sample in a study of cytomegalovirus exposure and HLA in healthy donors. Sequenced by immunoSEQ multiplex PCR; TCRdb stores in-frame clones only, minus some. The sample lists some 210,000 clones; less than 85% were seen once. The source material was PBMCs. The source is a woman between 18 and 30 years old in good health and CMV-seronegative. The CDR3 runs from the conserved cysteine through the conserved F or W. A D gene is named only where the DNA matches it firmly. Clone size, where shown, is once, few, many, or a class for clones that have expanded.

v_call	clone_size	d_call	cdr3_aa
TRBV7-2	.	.	CASSLVGATTEAFF
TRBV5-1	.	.	CASSAQGTLSYEQYF
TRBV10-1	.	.	CASSGSSGNTIYF
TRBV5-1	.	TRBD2	CASSLGNSGSNEQYF
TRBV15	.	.	CATSRDPRDLSNQPQHF
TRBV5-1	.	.	CASSLATGFGETQYF
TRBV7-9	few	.	CASSFEGQNYEQYF
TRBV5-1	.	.	CASTLTAPDYNEQFF
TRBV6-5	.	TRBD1	CASTASTGAEAFF
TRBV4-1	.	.	CASSHQDQETQYF
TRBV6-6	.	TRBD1	CASSLGTGLYGYTF
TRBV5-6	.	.	CASSLVGVRSYNEQFF
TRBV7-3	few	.	CASSPSGGDTEAFF
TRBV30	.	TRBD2	CAWSVLRGGAYEQYF
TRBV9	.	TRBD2	CASSPWRGGTDTQYF
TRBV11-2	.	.	CASSLGALERETQYF
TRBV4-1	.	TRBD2	CASSQIHSGVWQETQYF
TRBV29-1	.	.	CSVVWGAPYEQYF
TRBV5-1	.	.	CASSLDGAGYGYTF
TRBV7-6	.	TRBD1	CASSLERDREQYF
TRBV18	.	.	CASSLIPGLAHTQYF
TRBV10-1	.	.	CASSESGYTDTQYF
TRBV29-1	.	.	CSTVGGYTEAFF
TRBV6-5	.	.	CASSYGHSDTQYF
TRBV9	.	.	CASSVTGVTGELFF
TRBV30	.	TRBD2	CAWSVGAGPRDEQYF
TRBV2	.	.	CASVDRGYRDRGELFF
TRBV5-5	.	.	CASSLSSRGETQYF
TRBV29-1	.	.	CSVETPGGYGYTF
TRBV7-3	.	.	CASNGTHRDQPQHF
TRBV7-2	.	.	CASSLGAGDEAFF
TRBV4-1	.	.	CASSREGGPSTGELFF
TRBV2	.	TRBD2	CASSGGGQETQYF
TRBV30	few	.	CAWSVQAEQPQHF
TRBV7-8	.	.	CASSLEGGYEQFF
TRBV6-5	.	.	CASSYSRPYEQYF
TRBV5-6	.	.	CASSFMGQATDTQYF
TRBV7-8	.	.	CASSSEGGPYGYTF
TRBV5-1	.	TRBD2	CASSSGLAGGWNEQFF
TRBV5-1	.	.	CASSRARAVEEQFF
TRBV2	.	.	CASSEAGGTGELFF
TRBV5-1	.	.	CASSSRDNEQFF
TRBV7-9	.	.	CASSLERVGEAFF